The clone carrying this TCR beta chain was seen a handful of times. One end of the junction is discordant with germline, which a read error may explain. This specimen comes from a study of cytomegalovirus exposure and HLA in healthy donors. PCR primers comprised 60 Vbeta and 13 Jbeta primers. Method: immunoSEQ multiplex PCR; TCRdb's copy keeps in-frame clones and lacks some. The sample has approximately 220,000 clones, under 80% seen once. Germline V gene sequence: CDR1 MRHNA, CDR2 SNTAGT. The CDR3 loop spans 13 amino acids. The clonotype comes from a woman in her twenties or thirties in good health and CMV-seronegative. Sequencing used PBMCs. The chain combines TRBV6-4 with TRBJ1-1; D not certain. Written as DNA, the CDR3 is TGTGACAGCAGTGCCTCTTACAGCACTGAAGCTTTATTT. It translates to CDSSASYSTEALF.